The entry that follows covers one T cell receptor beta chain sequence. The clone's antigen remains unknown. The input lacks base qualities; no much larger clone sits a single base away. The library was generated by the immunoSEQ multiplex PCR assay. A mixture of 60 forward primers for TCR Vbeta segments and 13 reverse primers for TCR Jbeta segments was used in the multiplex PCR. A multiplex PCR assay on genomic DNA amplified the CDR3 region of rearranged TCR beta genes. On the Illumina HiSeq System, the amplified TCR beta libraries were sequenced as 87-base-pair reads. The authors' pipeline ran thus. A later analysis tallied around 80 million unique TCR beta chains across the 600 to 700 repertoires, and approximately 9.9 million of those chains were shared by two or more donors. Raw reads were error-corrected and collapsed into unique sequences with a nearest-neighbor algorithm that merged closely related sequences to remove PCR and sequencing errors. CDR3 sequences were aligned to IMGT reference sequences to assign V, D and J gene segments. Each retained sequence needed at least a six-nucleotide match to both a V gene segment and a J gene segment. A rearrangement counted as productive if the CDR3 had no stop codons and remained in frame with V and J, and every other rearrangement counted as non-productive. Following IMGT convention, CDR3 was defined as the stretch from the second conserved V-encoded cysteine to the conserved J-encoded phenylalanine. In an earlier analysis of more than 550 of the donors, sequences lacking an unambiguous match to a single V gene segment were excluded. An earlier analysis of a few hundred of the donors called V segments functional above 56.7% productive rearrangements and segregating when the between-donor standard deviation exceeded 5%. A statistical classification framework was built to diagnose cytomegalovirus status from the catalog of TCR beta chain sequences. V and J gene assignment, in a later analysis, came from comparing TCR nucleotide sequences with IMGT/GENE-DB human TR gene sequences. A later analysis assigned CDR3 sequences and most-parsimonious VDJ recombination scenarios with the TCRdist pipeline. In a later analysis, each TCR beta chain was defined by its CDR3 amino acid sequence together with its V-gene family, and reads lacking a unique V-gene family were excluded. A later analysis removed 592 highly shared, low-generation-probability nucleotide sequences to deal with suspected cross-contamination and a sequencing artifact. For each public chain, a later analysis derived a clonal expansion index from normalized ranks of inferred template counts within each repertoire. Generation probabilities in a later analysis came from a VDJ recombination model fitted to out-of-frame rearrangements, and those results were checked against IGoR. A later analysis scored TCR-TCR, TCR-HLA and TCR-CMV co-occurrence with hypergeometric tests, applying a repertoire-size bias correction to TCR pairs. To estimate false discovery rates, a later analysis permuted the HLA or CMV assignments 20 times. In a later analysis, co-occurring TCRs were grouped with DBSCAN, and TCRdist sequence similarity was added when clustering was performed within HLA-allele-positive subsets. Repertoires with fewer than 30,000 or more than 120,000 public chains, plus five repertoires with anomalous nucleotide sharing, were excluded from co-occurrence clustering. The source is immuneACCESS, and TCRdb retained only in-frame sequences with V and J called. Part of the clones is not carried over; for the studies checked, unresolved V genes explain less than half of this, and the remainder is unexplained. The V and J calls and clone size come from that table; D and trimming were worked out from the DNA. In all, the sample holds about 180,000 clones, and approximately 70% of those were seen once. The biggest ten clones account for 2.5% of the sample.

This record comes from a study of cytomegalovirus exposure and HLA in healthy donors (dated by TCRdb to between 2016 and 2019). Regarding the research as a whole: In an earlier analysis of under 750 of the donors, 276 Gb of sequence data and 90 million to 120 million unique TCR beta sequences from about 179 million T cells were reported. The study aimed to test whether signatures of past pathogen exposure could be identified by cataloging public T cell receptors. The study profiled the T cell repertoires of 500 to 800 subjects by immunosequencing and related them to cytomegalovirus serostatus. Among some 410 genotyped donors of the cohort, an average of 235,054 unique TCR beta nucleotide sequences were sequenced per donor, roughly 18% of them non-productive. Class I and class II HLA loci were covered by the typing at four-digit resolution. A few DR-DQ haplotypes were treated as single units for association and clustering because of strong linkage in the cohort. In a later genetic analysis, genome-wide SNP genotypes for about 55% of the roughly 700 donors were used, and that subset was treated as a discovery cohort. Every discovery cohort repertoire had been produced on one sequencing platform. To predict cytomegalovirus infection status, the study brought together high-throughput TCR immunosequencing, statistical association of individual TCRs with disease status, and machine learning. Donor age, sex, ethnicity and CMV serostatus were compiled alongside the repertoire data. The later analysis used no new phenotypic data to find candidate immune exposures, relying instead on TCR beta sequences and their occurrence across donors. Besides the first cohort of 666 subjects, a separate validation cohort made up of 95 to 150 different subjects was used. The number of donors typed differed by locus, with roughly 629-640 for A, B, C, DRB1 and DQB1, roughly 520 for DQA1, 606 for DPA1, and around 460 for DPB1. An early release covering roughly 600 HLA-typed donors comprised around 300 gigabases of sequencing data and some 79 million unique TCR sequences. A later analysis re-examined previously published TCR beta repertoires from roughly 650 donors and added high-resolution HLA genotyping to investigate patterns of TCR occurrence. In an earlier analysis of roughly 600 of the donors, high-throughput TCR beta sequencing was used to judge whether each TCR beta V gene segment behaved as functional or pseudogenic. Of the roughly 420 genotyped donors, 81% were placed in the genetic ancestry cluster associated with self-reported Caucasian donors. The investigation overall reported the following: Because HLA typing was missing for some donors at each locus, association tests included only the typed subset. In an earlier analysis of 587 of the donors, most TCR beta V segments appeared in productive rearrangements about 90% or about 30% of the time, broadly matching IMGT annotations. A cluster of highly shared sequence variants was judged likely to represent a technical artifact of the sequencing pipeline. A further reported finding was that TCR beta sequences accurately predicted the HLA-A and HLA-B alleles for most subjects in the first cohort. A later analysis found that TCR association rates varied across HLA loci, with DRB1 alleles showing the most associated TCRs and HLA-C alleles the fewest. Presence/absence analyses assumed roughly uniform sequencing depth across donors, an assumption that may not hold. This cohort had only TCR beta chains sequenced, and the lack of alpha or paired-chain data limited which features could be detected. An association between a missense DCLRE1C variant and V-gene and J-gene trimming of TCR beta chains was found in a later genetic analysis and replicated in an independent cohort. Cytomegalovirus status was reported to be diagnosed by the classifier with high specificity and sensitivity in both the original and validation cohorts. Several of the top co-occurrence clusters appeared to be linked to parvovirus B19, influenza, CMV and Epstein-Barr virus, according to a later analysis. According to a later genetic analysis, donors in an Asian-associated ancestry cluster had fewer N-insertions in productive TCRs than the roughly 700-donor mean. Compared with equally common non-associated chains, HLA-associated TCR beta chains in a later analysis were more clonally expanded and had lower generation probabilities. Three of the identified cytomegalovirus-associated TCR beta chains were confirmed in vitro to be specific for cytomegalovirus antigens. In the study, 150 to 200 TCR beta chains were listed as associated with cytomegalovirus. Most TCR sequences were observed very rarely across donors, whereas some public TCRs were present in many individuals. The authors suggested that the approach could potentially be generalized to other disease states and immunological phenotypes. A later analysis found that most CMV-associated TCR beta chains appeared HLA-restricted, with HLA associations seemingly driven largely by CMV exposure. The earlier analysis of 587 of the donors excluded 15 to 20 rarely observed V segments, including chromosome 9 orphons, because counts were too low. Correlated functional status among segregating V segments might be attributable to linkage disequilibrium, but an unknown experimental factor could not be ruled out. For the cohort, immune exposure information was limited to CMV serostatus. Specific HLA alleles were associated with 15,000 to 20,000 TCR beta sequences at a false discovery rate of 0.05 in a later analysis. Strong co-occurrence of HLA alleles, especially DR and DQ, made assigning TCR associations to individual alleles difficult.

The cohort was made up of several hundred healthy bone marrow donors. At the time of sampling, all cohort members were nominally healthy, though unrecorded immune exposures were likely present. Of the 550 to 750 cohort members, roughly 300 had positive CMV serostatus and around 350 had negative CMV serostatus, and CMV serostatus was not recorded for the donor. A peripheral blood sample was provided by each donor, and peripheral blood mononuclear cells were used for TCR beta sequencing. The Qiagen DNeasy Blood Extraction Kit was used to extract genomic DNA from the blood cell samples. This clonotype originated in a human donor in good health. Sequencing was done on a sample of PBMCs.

The CDR3 reads as follows: CAISESLANEQFF. The DNA is as follows: TGTGCCATCAGTGAGTCGTTGGCCAATGAGCAGTTCTTC. This chain is built from TRBV10-3 and TRBJ2-1, with no reliable assignment of the D segment. The CDR3, from cysteine to phenylalanine, totals 13 residues. Here the CDR3 DNA is all that survives: 39 bases in frame from base 1. V drops 0 bases and J drops 6 bases, leaving 6 bases in between. Per the germline V gene, ENHRY is the CDR1 and SYGVKD is the CDR2.